These 12 T cell receptor beta chains originate from one sample sequenced in a study of blood T cell repertoires in COVID-19. TCRdb's copy holds only in-frame clones and misses some; the assay was immunoSEQ multiplex PCR. This table holds around 290,000 clones, 85% to 90% found once. Source material: peripheral blood. Receptors originate from a man aged 35 to 55 with acute or convalescent COVID-19.

This chain links TRBV5-1 with TRBJ2-1; 7 bases align to TRBD2. The CDR3 runs to 14 residues. V was pared by 6 bases and J by 2 bases, with 5 bases of the junction left unmatched. Germline CDR1 reads SGHRS; CDR2 reads YFSETQ. The CDR3 here is CASNGREPYNEQFF. The CDR3, as DNA: TGCGCCAGCAACGGGCGGGAGCCCTACAATGAGCAGTTCTTC. Complete variable domain (other parts from reference TRBV5-1 and TRBJ2-1): KAGVTQTPRYLIKTRGQQVTLSCSPISGHRSVSWYQQTPGQGLQFLFEYFSETQRNKGNFPGRFSGRQFSNSRSEMNVSTLELGDSALYLCASNGREPYNEQFFGPGTRLTVL.

The gene calls are TRBV13 and TRBJ1-3; no definite D call. V lost 1 base to trimming and J lost 0 bases, with 7 bases between them. Germline V gives CDR1 PRHDT, CDR2 FYEKMQ (reference sequence). The CDR3 runs 15 residues. CDR3 bases: TGTGCCAGCAGCTTAGACAGTAGCTCTGGAAACACCATATATTTT. Translating gives CASSLDSSSGNTIYF.

This rearrangement joins TRBV3-1 (or the pseudogene TRBV3-2) to TRBJ1-2, with a possible D match to TRBD1 (5 bases). Germline-derived CDR1 and CDR2 are LGHDT and YNNKEL (reference sequence). The V gene lost 0 bases and the J gene lost 8 bases, with 16 bases spanning the gap. The CDR3 extends over 15 amino acids. The CDR3 bases are TGTGCCAGCAGCCAAGATACAGGCTCCTGGGGAGGCTACACCTTC. This sequence encodes CASSQDTGSWGGYTF.

The J gene is TRBJ2-5, the V gene TRBV29-1, with D perhaps TRBD1 (5 bases). V lost 1 base and J 7 bases, leaving 16 bases between the germline ends. Germline V CDR1 and CDR2: SQVTM, ANQGSEA. The CDR3 length is 14 residues. The CDR3 loop reads CSVEVGQSQGTQYF. The CDR3 bases are TGCAGCGTTGAAGTCGGGCAGTCCCAGGGGACCCAGTACTTC.

This clone was detected only a few times. The V gene is TRBV30, the J gene TRBJ1-4; D not certain. Germline loops: CDR1 GTSNPN, CDR2 SVGIG (reference sequence). V dropped 2 bases and J dropped 8 bases, with 15 bases sitting between them. This CDR3 contains 14 residues. This chain's CDR3 is CAWSPVPLQEKLFF. In nucleotides, the CDR3 is TGTGCCTGGAGTCCCGTCCCCCTCCAGGAAAAACTGTTTTTT.

The chain is built from TRBV27 and TRBJ1-6, with a weak D call TRBD1 (5 bases). The CDR3 runs to 17 residues. Per germline, CDR1 MNHEY and CDR2 SMNVEV (reference sequence). Trimming left V 6 bases short and J 2 bases short, with 17 bases between. The CDR3 loop is CASRVDRGTTYNSPLHF. The CDR3 DNA sequence: TGTGCCAGCAGGGTGGACCGCGGGACGACCTATAATTCACCCCTCCACTTT.

V gene TRBV5-1 combines with J gene TRBJ2-3; a weak D match, TRBD2 (6 bases). This CDR3 is 13 amino acids long. V was clipped by 4 bases and J by 9 bases, with 15 bases between them. In germline, CDR1 is SGHRS, CDR2 YFSETQ. CDR3: CASSLPGEETQYF. The CDR3 bases are TGCGCCAGCAGCCTTCCGGGGGAGGAGACGCAGTATTTT.

This chain uses TRBV7-8 with TRBJ2-3, with D perhaps matching TRBD2 (5 bases). Between the trimmed V and J ends, which lost 3 bases and 1 base, there was a span of 11 bases. Germline lookup yields CDR1 SGHVS and CDR2 FQNEAQ. The CDR3 spans 15 residues. The CDR3 spells CASSLVGGRTDTQYF. The CDR3 nucleotides are TGTGCCAGCAGCTTGGTTGGCGGGCGCACAGATACGCAGTATTTT.

This clone was counted a single time. This rearrangement joins TRBV19 to TRBJ1-6; 9 bases align to TRBD1. CDR1 and CDR2 from the germline V gene are LNHDA and SQIVND (reference sequence). With 6 bases clipped from V and 8 bases from J, the junction kept 2 bases outside the gene matches. The CDR3 has 13 amino acids. The CDR3 region is CASSWTGDSPLHF. The CDR3 nucleotides are TGTGCCAGTAGCTGGACAGGGGATTCACCCCTCCACTTT. Filled out from reference TRBV19 and TRBJ1-6, the complete variable domain reads DGGITQSPKYLFRKEGQNVTLSCEQNLNHDAMYWYRQDPGQGLRLIYYSQIVNDFQKGDIAEGYSVSREKKESFPLTVTSAQKNPTAFYLCASSWTGDSPLHFGNGTRLTVT.

This clone has just one count. J is TRBJ2-7 and V is TRBV10-3, with 8 bases matching TRBD1. The junction had 4 bases not matched to a gene; V was cut back by 2 bases and J by 7 bases. The CDR3 has 13 residues. The germline V gene has CDR1 ENHRY and CDR2 SYGVKD. CDR3 DNA sequence: TGTGCCATCAGTGAGCAGGGGGCGAGGGAGCAGTACTTC. Its protein is CAISEQGAREQYF.

The CDR3 DNA sequence: TGTGCCAGCAGCCAGGACGGAGGAGAGACCCAGTACTTC. It is translated as CASSQDGGETQYF. The chain employs TRBV9 and TRBJ2-5; the D gene is possibly TRBD2 (5 bases). CDR3 length equals 13 residues. V lost 4 bases and J 4 bases, leaving 11 bases between the germline ends. CDR1 is SGDLS, CDR2 YYNGEE, per germline.

This clone was seen a few times. The chain recombines TRBV15 with TRBJ1-1, with 10 positions matching TRBD1. V shed 3 bases and J 3 bases; nucleotides not matched to a gene: 7. Germline CDR1 LNHNV, CDR2 YYDKDF (reference sequence). The CDR3 is 16 residues long. CDR3 sequence reads: CATSSSGTGADTEAFF. CDR3 coding DNA: TGTGCCACCAGCAGCTCCGGGACAGGGGCTGACACTGAAGCTTTCTTT.